This T cell receptor (beta chain) derives from a study of vaccination and CD4 T cells after COVID-19. On the study more broadly: Convalescent individuals numbered four females and six males, two being Hispanic. The interval from dose two to post-vaccine sampling had a median of roughly 72 days, and it ranged from 14 to 241. The authors used overlapping spike peptides from SARS-CoV-2, HCoV-NL63, HCoV-OC43 and HCoV-229E to stimulate cells.

The treatment is: approximately 10-day PBMC culture with coronavirus spike peptide pools or control peptides (ViraFEST assay). PCR positivity was dated March to December 2020, before US Alpha, Beta and Delta variants. The junction had 6 bases not matched to a gene; V was cut back by 4 bases and J by 9 bases. Germline V gene lookup returns CDR1 MRHNA and CDR2 SNTAGT. The CDR3 extends over 14 amino acids. This clonotype was picked up one time. Its antigen is not known. Sequenced with the Oncomine TCR Beta short-read assay was DNA taken from cultured CD4+ T cells. One entry per CDR3 protein, called by TCRdb with MiXCR from the PCR reads. Among about 20,000 distinct CDR3 sequences listed, approximately 61% were seen once.

This chain joins TRBV6-4 and TRBJ1-6, with 7 positions matching TRBD1. The sequence derives from a human donor who had recovered from COVID-19. The sequenced sample consisted of CD4+ T cells from blood, cultured in vitro. The CDR3 DNA sequence: TGTGCCAGCAGTGCAGAAACAGGGGTTTCACCCCTCCACTTT. Amino acids: CASSAETGVSPLHF.